The 24 T cell receptor beta chains below come from one sample, sequenced in a study of technical replicates of blood from several donors (dated by TCRdb to 2015 to 2018). Library creation used the immunoSEQ multiplex PCR assay. TCRdb stores this immuneACCESS table with in-frame sequences only. Part of the clones is absent; in the studies checked, under half of the shortfall reflects unresolved V genes, and no reason is known for the rest. Across this sample there are about 94,000 clones, with 90% to 97% seen only once. The ten top clones hold 0.36% of the sample. The sequenced sample was T cells isolated from PBMCs. The source is a human donor in good health.

The chain is built from TRBV7-6 and TRBJ2-3; D is undetermined. Trimming shortened V by 5 bases and J by 0 bases, and 6 bases separated the two germline ends. This CDR3 is 13 amino acids long. Germline lookup yields CDR1 SGHVS and CDR2 FNYEAQ. CDR3 in DNA: TGTGCCAGCAGCCATCCCAGCACAGATACGCAGTATTTT. Its translation: CASSHPSTDTQYF.

The V and J genes are TRBV27 and TRBJ2-5, with 16 bases lining up with TRBD2. Germline trimming cut 5 bases from V and 5 bases from J; bases unmatched to any gene: 8. From germline, CDR1 is MNHEY and CDR2 SMNVEV (reference sequence). The CDR3 has 17 amino acids. CDR3 amino acids: CASSLGTSGREVETQYF. The CDR3 bases are TGTGCCAGCAGTCTGGGGACTAGCGGGAGGGAAGTGGAGACCCAGTACTTC.

CDR3 coding DNA: TGTGCCAGTAAGAAAACAGCGGGACTGGGAAATGAGCAGTTCTTC. Translating gives CASKKTAGLGNEQFF. The chain links TRBV19 to TRBJ2-1, with 7 bases fitting TRBD2. CDR3 length: 15 amino acids. The germline gives CDR1 LNHDA, CDR2 SQIVND (reference sequence). V lost 7 bases, J lost 7 bases, and 13 bases stayed unmatched.

Only one count was recorded for this clone. The CDR3 spells CASSLDGHSNQPQHF. CDR3 DNA: TGCGCCAGCAGCTTGGACGGTCATAGCAATCAGCCCCAGCATTTT. The chain is built from TRBV5-1 and TRBJ1-5; D not certain. With 0 bases removed from V and 0 bases from J, the gap between germline ends came to 7 bases. This CDR3 region has 15 residues. CDR1 is SGHRS, CDR2 YFSETQ, per germline.

This chain connects TRBV18 to TRBJ1-1; TRBD1 might be the D (6 bases). The V gene lost 4 bases and the J gene lost 4 bases, with 10 bases spanning the gap. The CDR3 runs to 13 residues. Germline values: CDR1 KGHSH, CDR2 LQKENI. The DNA for the CDR3 is TGTGCCAGCTCACTTACAGGGAGCACTGAAGCTTTCTTT. It codes for CASSLTGSTEAFF.

The table lists this clone with a count of one. The chain recombines TRBV5-1 with TRBJ1-1; D might be TRBD1 (5 bases). The V gene lost 0 bases and the J gene lost 7 bases, with 10 bases spanning the gap. The CDR3 has 13 residues. CDR1 is SGHRS and CDR2 is YFSETQ in the germline V gene. The CDR3 region is CASSLARASEAFF. The CDR3 DNA reads TGCGCCAGCAGCTTGGCCAGGGCGAGTGAAGCTTTCTTT.

J is TRBJ2-1 and V is TRBV15; 7 nucleotides line up with TRBD2. The CDR3 runs 16 residues. V shed 2 bases, J shed 2 bases, and the junction held 6 bases outside the gene matches. Germline V gene data show CDR1 as LNHNV and CDR2 as YYDKDF (reference sequence). Here the CDR3 reads CATSRPGGTTYNEQFF. In DNA, the CDR3 is TGTGCCACCAGCAGACCCGGGGGGACTACCTACAATGAGCAGTTCTTC. Full variable domain (rest looked up from reference TRBV15 and TRBJ2-1): DAMVIQNPRYQVTQFGKPVTLSCSQTLNHNVMYWYQQKSSQAPKLLFHYYDKDFNNEADTPDNFQSRRPNTSFCFLDIRSPGLGDTAMYLCATSRPGGTTYNEQFFGPGTRLTVL.

CDR3 loop: CANGTGVSNQPQHF. DNA for the CDR3: TGTGCCAACGGGACAGGTGTAAGCAATCAGCCCCAGCATTTT. The chain links TRBV6-4 to TRBJ1-5; the match to TRBD1 covers 8 bases. V shed 10 bases and J 1 base; nucleotides not matched to a gene: 6. Germline V gene data show CDR1 as MRHNA and CDR2 as SNTAGT. The CDR3 spans 14 residues.

V gene TRBV6-5 combines with J gene TRBJ1-1; TRBD1 aligns across 7 bases. V gave up 0 bases and J gave up 9 bases; unmatched junction bases: 4. The CDR3 has 13 amino acids. Germline loops: CDR1 MNHEY, CDR2 SVGAGI. CDR3 bases: TGTGCCAGCAGTTACTCGACAGGGAGGCAAGCTTTCTTT. Protein sequence: CASSYSTGRQAFF.

This clone was observed a single time. The V call is TRBV11-2, the J call TRBJ2-7, with D maybe TRBD2 (5 bases). The CDR3 runs 15 residues. V lost 5 bases to trimming and J lost 5 bases, with 19 bases between them. Germline V gene data show CDR1 as SGHAT and CDR2 as FQNNGV. CDR3 amino acids: CASSKAGQMENEQYF. In DNA, the CDR3 is TGTGCCAGCAGCAAGGCGGGCCAGATGGAAAACGAGCAGTACTTC.

V and J are TRBV7-6 and TRBJ2-5, with 8 bases matching TRBD1. This CDR3 spans 14 amino acids. Germline trimming cut 3 bases from V and 5 bases from J; bases unmatched to any gene: 5. The germline gives CDR1 SGHVS, CDR2 FNYEAQ. CDR3 nucleotide sequence: TGTGCCAGCAGCTTGGGCAGGGGGCTTGAGACCCAGTACTTC. The encoded protein is CASSLGRGLETQYF.

V usage is TRBV9 and J usage is TRBJ2-3, with 10 bases matching TRBD2. With 0 bases clipped from V and 2 bases from J, the junction kept 3 bases outside the gene matches. The CDR3 is 16 amino acids. Germline V gives CDR1 SGDLS, CDR2 YYNGEE. The CDR3 DNA follows: TGTGCCAGCAGCGTAGCAGCGGGAGGGATCACAGATACGCAGTATTTT. Encoded protein: CASSVAAGGITDTQYF.

The genes are TRBV6-7 and TRBJ2-4; 9 bases agree with TRBD2. TRBV6-7 is known as an ORF, though its function is uncertain. V dropped 6 bases and J dropped 0; count of bases not matched to a gene: 21. The CDR3 runs 21 residues. The CDR3, as DNA: TGTGCCAGCAGCATCTCCTTCTTGGCAGCGGGAGGCCCGGCAGCCAAAAACATTCAGTACTTC. This sequence encodes CASSISFLAAGGPAAKNIQYF.

The chain employs TRBV7-2 and TRBJ1-5; D gene ambiguous. Trimming took off 3 bases at V and 5 bases at J, with 14 bases between the two ends. The CDR3 length is 15 residues. In germline, CDR1 is SGHTA, CDR2 FQGNSA. The CDR3 region is CASSFSSSFHQPQHF. CDR3 in DNA: TGTGCCAGCAGCTTCAGTTCTAGTTTCCATCAGCCCCAGCATTTT.

The rearrangement links TRBV9 to TRBJ1-5, with a tentative D call TRBD1 (6 bases). Germline CDR1 is SGDLS and CDR2 is YYNGEE. The CDR3 is made up of 14 amino acids. Trimming removed 4 bases at V and 4 bases at J, with 12 bases between. In DNA, the CDR3 is TGTGCCAGCAGCACCGGGACAACGAATCAGCCCCAGCATTTT. Its translation: CASSTGTTNQPQHF.

This rearrangement joins TRBV11-2 to TRBJ1-5, with a possible D match to TRBD1 (6 bases). V dropped 2 bases and J dropped 0 bases, with 8 bases sitting between them. CDR1 and CDR2 from the germline V gene are SGHAT and FQNNGV. CDR3 length: 15 amino acids. CDR3 sequence: CASSLRGGSNQPQHF. The CDR3, as DNA: TGTGCCAGCAGCTTAAGAGGGGGTAGCAATCAGCCCCAGCATTTT.

This clone has just one count. The V gene is TRBV29-1, the J gene TRBJ2-7, with TRBD2 matching over 8 bases. The CDR3 covers 14 residues. Germline CDR1 and CDR2: SQVTM and ANQGSEA. With V trimmed by 4 bases and J by 4 bases, 9 bases remained unmatched. In DNA, the CDR3 is TGCAGCGTTGCGGGGGGGGCGGCTAATTACGAGCAGTACTTC. This gives the protein CSVAGGAANYEQYF.

This clone was recorded once. V is TRBV19 and J is TRBJ2-3; tentative D call: TRBD2 (5 bases). Between the trimmed V and J ends, which lost 10 bases and 3 bases, there was a span of 14 bases. The CDR3 is made up of 13 amino acids. Germline V gene sequence: CDR1 LNHDA, CDR2 SQIVND (reference sequence). The DNA of the CDR3 is TGTGCCACTCTCCTCCGGGGAACAGATACGCAGTATTTT. This gives the protein CATLLRGTDTQYF.

V and J are TRBV29-1 and TRBJ2-2, with D hard to call. The CDR3 has 11 amino acids. V dropped 7 bases and J dropped 7 bases, with 10 bases sitting between them. Per germline, CDR1 SQVTM and CDR2 ANQGSEA. The CDR3 DNA reads as TGCAGCGGAGAGGATAGCGGGGAGCTGTTTTTT. This gives the protein CSGEDSGELFF.

This clone has a single count. This chain uses TRBV7-6 with TRBJ2-5, with 7 bases aligning to TRBD2. The germline gives CDR1 SGHVS, CDR2 FNYEAQ. The CDR3 has 16 residues. With 0 bases clipped from V and 3 bases from J, the junction kept 7 bases outside the gene matches. CDR3 in amino acids: CASSLAYREAEETQYF. The CDR3 DNA sequence: TGTGCCAGCAGCTTAGCGTACCGGGAGGCTGAAGAGACCCAGTACTTC.

V gene TRBV6-5 combines with J gene TRBJ1-1, with a possible D match to TRBD1 (5 bases). This CDR3 spans 14 amino acids. Trimming took off 6 bases at V and 0 bases at J, with 11 bases between the two ends. CDR1 is MNHEY and CDR2 is SVGAGI in the germline V gene. The CDR3 DNA reads TGTGCCAGCAGCTCGACAGCCATGAACACTGAAGCTTTCTTT. Protein sequence: CASSSTAMNTEAFF.

The genes are TRBV10-3 and TRBJ2-7; 9 bases align to TRBD2. This CDR3 comprises 15 residues. Germline trimming cut 0 bases from V and 5 bases from J; bases unmatched to any gene: 5. CDR1 is ENHRY, CDR2 SYGVKD, per germline. The CDR3 DNA is TGTGCCATCAGTGAGTCTAGCGGGAGAAAGGACGAGCAGTACTTC. Protein product: CAISESSGRKDEQYF.

This clone is a singleton in its sample. The CDR3 is CASSPLGTGGYEQYF. CDR3 DNA: TGTGCCAGCTCACCGCTAGGGACAGGGGGCTACGAGCAGTACTTC. The J gene is TRBJ2-7, the V gene TRBV18; TRBD1 matches at 11 bases. CDR1 and CDR2 from the germline V gene are KGHSH and LQKENI. V lost 3 bases, J lost 3 bases, and 4 bases stayed unmatched. This CDR3 has 15 amino acids.

J is TRBJ2-1 and V is TRBV11-2, with 11 bases fitting TRBD2. Trimming at V came to 7 bases and at J to 5 bases, leaving 7 bases not matched to a gene. CDR1 SGHAT and CDR2 FQNNGV come from the germline V gene. The CDR3 has 15 residues. The CDR3 region is CASKLLAGEDNEQFF. CDR3 sequence (DNA): TGTGCCAGCAAACTACTAGCGGGAGAGGACAATGAGCAGTTCTTC.